This TCR beta chain was recorded in a study of T-cell memory formation after mild COVID-19. CDR1 SNHLY and CDR2 FYNNEI come from the germline V gene. CDR3 length: 12 amino acids. The germline V and J ends were trimmed by 2 bases and 5 bases, with 6 bases remaining between them. TCRdb re-derived calls from the 5' RACE reads in MiXCR, one entry per CDR3 protein. The sample includes about 320,000 distinct CDR3 sequences, 14% of them seen just once. The sequenced sample was PBMCs or a T cell subset sorted from them (not recorded which). This chain uses TRBV2 with TRBJ2-5; the D is unclear. This TCR was recovered from a young man who had mild COVID-19 (a few samples of this study predate the infection). Cell type and time point are not known. For the CDR3, the DNA is TGTGCCAGCAGTGAATTAGAGGAGACCCAGTACTTC. Encoded protein: CASSELEETQYF.